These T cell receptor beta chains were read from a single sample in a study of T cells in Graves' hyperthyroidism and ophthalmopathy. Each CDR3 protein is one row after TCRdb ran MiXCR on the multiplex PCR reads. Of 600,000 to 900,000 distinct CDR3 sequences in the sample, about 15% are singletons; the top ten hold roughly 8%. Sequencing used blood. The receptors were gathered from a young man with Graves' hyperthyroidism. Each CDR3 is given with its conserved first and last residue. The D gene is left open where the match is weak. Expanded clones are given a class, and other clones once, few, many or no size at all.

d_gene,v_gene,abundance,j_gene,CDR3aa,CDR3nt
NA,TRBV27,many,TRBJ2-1,CASRPGGASSYNEQFF,TGTGCCAGCAGACCAGGGGGGGCTAGCTCCTACAATGAGCAGTTCTTC
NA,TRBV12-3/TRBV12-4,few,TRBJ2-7,CASSFGLTDFYEQYF,TGTGCCAGCAGTTTCGGGCTGACAGACTTCTACGAGCAGTACTTC
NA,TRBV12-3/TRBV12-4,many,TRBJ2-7,CASSLISGEQYF,TGTGCCAGCAGTTTGATTTCTGGCGAGCAGTACTTC
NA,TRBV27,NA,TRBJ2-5,CASNPQEFGETQYF,TGTGCCAGCAACCCTCAGGAATTCGGAGAGACCCAGTACTTC
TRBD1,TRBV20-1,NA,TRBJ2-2,CSARRTGVSTGELFF,TGCAGTGCTAGACGGACAGGGGTGAGCACCGGGGAGCTGTTTTTT
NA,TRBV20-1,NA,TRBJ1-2,CSAIQEDYGYTF,TGCAGTGCCATACAGGAGGACTATGGCTACACCTTC
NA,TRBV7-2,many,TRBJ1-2,CASSLGRGVYGYTF,TGTGCCAGCAGCTTAGGGCGGGGGGTCTATGGCTACACCTTC
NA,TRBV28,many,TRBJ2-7,CASSLSTASSYEQYF,TGTGCCAGCAGTTTGAGTACAGCGAGCTCCTACGAGCAGTACTTC
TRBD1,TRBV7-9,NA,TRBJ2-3,CASSSTGITDTQYF,TGTGCCAGCAGCTCGACAGGGATTACAGATACGCAGTATTTT
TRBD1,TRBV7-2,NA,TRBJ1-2,CASSSDRANYGYTF,TGTGCCAGCAGCTCGGACAGGGCGAACTATGGCTACACCTTC
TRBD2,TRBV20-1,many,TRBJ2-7,CSGTSDSYEQYF,TGCAGTGGAACTAGCGACTCCTACGAGCAGTACTTC
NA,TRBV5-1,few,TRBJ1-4,CASSLEADNEKLFF,TGCGCCAGCAGCTTGGAGGCAGATAATGAAAAACTGTTTTTT